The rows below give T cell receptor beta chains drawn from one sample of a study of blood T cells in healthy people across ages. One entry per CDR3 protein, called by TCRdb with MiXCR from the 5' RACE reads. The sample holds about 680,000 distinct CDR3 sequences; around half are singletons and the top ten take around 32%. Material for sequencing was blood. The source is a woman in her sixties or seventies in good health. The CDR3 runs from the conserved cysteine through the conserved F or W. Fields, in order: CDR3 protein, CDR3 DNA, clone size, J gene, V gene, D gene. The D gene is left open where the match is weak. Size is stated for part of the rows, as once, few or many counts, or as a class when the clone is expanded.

CDR3: CSVEPGANYGYTF
DNA: TGCAGCGTTGAACCTGGGGCTAACTATGGCTACACCTTC
size: few
J: TRBJ1-2
V: TRBV29-1
D: .

CDR3: CASRLQGALNSPLHF
DNA: TGTGCCAGCAGACTCCAGGGGGCGTTGAATTCACCCCTCCACTTT
size: .
J: TRBJ1-6
V: TRBV2
D: TRBD1

CDR3: CASSWGQGANTIYF
DNA: TGTGCCAGCAGCTGGGGACAGGGGGCAAACACCATATATTTT
size: .
J: TRBJ1-3
V: TRBV5-5
D: TRBD1

CDR3: CASSSGRERTYEQFF
DNA: TGTGCCAGCAGCTCGGGACGGGAGAGAACCTACGAGCAGTTCTTC
size: .
J: TRBJ2-1
V: TRBV6-5
D: .

CDR3: CASSFGVGTGEETQYF
DNA: TGTGCCAGCAGCTTCGGAGTCGGGACAGGGGAAGAGACCCAGTACTTC
size: .
J: TRBJ2-5
V: TRBV28
D: TRBD1

CDR3: CASRGTESSYEQYF
DNA: TGTGCCAGCAGAGGGACGGAAAGCTCCTACGAGCAGTACTTC
size: few
J: TRBJ2-7
V: TRBV28
D: .

CDR3: CASSYVRDYGYTF
DNA: TGTGCCAGCAGTTATGTTAGGGACTATGGCTACACCTTC
size: .
J: TRBJ1-2
V: TRBV12-3/TRBV12-4
D: .

CDR3: CASSTSGIPEETQYF
DNA: TGCGCCAGCAGCACTAGCGGGATTCCGGAAGAGACCCAGTACTTC
size: .
J: TRBJ2-5
V: TRBV5-1
D: TRBD2

CDR3: CASRADSTDTQYF
DNA: TGTGCCAGCAGGGCCGACTCCACAGATACGCAGTATTTT
size: few
J: TRBJ2-3
V: TRBV6-2/TRBV6-3
D: .

CDR3: CASSFKGRYGYTF
DNA: TGTGCCAGCAGTTTCAAGGGTCGGTATGGCTACACCTTC
size: .
J: TRBJ1-2
V: TRBV27
D: .

CDR3: CASSLGLGTSTDTQYF
DNA: TGTGCCAGCAGCTTAGGGCTGGGGACTAGCACAGATACGCAGTATTTT
size: few
J: TRBJ2-3
V: TRBV7-2
D: .

CDR3: CASSLVPGQNEKLFF
DNA: TGTGCCAGCAGCTTAGTTCCGGGACAGAATGAAAAACTGTTTTTT
size: .
J: TRBJ1-4
V: TRBV5-4
D: TRBD1

CDR3: CASSEGANSGANVLTF
DNA: TGTGCCAGCAGTGAAGGGGCCAACTCTGGGGCCAACGTCCTGACTTTC
size: .
J: TRBJ2-6
V: TRBV2
D: .